Listed below are T cell receptor beta chains from one sample, sequenced in a study of OX40 agonist ivuxolimab in advanced cancers. Sequencing used immunoSEQ multiplex PCR; TCRdb keeps in-frame clones, though not all of them. The data show approximately 56,000 clones, about 81% seen once. This material consisted of CD4+ or CD8+ T cells sorted from blood, taken in a trial of the OX40 agonist ivuxolimab. The receptors come from an adult with an advanced solid tumor such as melanoma, head and neck, liver or kidney cancer. Both conserved end residues are part of each CDR3. The D gene is left open where the match is weak. A clone size is listed for some rows: how often the clone was seen (once, few, many), or a class if it is expanded.

>-|-|TRBJ1-1|TRBV14
CASSRSRDTEAFF
TGTGCCAGCAGCCGCTCGCGGGACACTGAAGCTTTCTTT
>medium-sized|-|TRBJ1-3|TRBV4-1
CASSAQVWTSGNTIYF
TGCGCCAGCAGCGCCCAGGTCTGGACATCAGGAAACACCATATATTTT
>-|-|TRBJ1-2|TRBV2
CASGDRYGYTF
TGTGCCAGCGGGGATAGGTATGGCTACACCTTC
>once|-|TRBJ1-1|TRBV7-9
CASSRLEIEAFF
TGTGCCAGCAGCCGCCTAGAAATTGAAGCTTTCTTT
>-|-|TRBJ1-2|TRBV5-8
CASSLQAGGYTF
TGTGCCAGCAGCCTACAAGCCGGCGGCTACACCTTC
>-|TRBD2|TRBJ2-5|TRBV11-2
CASSLGFGGGETQYF
TGTGCCAGCAGCTTAGGGTTCGGGGGGGGAGAGACCCAGTACTTC
>once|-|TRBJ1-6|TRBV6-1
CASSGSPGAGISPLHF
TGTGCCAGCAGTGGATCCCCAGGAGCTGGCATTTCACCCCTCCACTTT
>-|-|TRBJ1-3|TRBV15
CATSTPGLANTIYF
TGTGCCACCAGCACTCCTGGTTTGGCAAACACCATATATTTT
>-|-|TRBJ1-3|TRBV10-2
CASRPTTGPQSGNTIYF
TGCGCCAGCAGACCAACGACTGGGCCGCAGTCTGGAAACACCATATATTTT
>-|-|TRBJ1-1|TRBV10-3
CAITRGGEKREAFF
TGTGCCATCACCAGAGGGGGGGAGAAAAGAGAAGCTTTCTTT
>-|-|TRBJ1-4|TRBV5-1
CASSLAERGEKLFF
TGCGCCAGCAGCTTGGCGGAGAGGGGTGAAAAACTGTTTTTT
>-|TRBD1|TRBJ1-5|TRBV28
CASSSRQGGEQPQHF
TGTGCCAGCAGTTCCCGACAGGGGGGGGAGCAGCCCCAGCATTTT
>once|-|TRBJ2-3|TRBV1
CTSSQPPQGREKDTQYF
TGCACCAGCAGCCAGCCCCCCCAAGGGAGGGAGAAAGATACGCAGTATTTT
>-|-|TRBJ1-2|TRBV5-1
CASSLGNDRHGYTF
TGCGCCAGCAGCTTGGGAAATGACAGGCATGGCTACACCTTC
>-|-|TRBJ1-5|TRBV7-9
CASSPQGFNQPQHF
TGTGCCAGCAGCCCCCAAGGTTTCAATCAGCCCCAGCATTTT
>-|TRBD1|TRBJ1-1|TRBV4-1
CASSQPTGGPEAFF
TGCGCCAGCAGCCAGCCTACAGGGGGCCCTGAAGCTTTCTTT
>-|-|TRBJ1-4|TRBV14
CASSATGAANEKLFF
TGTGCCAGCAGCGCGACTGGGGCTGCTAATGAAAAACTGTTTTTT
>once|TRBD1|TRBJ2-2|TRBV7-2
CASSLHRGAGELFF
TGTGCCAGCAGCTTACACAGGGGTGCCGGGGAGCTGTTTTTT